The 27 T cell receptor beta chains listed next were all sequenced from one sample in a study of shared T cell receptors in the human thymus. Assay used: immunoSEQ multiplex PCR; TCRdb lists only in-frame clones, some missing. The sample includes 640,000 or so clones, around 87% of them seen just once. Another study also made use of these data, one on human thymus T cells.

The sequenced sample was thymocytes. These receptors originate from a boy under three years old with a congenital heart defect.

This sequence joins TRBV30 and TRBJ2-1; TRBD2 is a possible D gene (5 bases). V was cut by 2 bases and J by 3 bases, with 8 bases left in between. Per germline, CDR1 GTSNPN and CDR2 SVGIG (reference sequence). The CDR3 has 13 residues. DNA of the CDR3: TGTGCCTGGAGTAGCCGGGACTACAATGAGCAGTTCTTC. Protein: CAWSSRDYNEQFF.

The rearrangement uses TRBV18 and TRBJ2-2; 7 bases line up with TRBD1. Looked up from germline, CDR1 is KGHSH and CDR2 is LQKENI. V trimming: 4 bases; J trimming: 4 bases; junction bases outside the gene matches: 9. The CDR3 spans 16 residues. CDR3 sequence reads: CASSQDRSPRTGELFF. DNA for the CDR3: TGTGCCAGCTCACAGGACAGGAGTCCTCGCACCGGGGAGCTGTTTTTT.

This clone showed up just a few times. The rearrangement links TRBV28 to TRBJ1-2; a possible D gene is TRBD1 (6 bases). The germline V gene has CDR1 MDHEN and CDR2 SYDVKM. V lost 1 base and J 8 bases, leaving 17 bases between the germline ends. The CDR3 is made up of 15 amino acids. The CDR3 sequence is CASSLFWGQGRGYTF. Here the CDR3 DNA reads TGTGCCAGCAGTTTATTTTGGGGGCAGGGTCGGGGCTACACCTTC.

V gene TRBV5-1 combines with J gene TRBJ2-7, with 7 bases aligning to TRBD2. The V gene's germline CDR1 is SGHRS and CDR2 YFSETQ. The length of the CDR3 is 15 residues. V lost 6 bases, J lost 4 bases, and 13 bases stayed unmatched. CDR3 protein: CASKRLGGGRYEQYF. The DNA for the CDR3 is TGCGCCAGCAAGCGGCTGGGGGGAGGGCGTTACGAGCAGTACTTC.

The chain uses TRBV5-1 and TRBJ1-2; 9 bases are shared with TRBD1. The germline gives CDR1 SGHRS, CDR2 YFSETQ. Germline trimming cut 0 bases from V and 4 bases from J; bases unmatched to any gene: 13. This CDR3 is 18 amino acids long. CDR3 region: CASSLVPHTGGQSYGYTF. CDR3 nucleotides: TGCGCCAGCAGCTTGGTCCCCCATACAGGGGGCCAGAGCTATGGCTACACCTTC.

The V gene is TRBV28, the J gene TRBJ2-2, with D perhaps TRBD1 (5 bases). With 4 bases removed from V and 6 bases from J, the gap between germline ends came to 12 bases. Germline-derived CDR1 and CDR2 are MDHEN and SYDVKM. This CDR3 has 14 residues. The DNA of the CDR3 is TGTGCCAGCAGTTGGACACGGCGGTCCGGGGAGCTGTTTTTT. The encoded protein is CASSWTRRSGELFF.

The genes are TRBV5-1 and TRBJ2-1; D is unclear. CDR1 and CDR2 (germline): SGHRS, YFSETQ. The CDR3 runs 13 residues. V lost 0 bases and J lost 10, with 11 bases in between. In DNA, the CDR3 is TGCGCCAGCAGCTTGGCCCGCGCCGCCGAGCAGTTCTTC. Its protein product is CASSLARAAEQFF.

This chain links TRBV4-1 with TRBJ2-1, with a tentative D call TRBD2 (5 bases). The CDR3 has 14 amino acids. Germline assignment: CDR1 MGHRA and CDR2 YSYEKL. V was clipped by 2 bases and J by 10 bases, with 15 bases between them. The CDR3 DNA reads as TGCGCCAGCAGCCAAAAAACAAAGGGCGGGGAGCAGTTCTTC. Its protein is CASSQKTKGGEQFF.

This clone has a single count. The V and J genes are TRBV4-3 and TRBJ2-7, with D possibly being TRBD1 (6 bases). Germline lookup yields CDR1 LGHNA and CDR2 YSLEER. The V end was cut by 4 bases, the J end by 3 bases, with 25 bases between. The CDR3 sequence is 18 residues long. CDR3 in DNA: TGCGCCAGCAGCCCCAAAAGGACCCTGGACAGCCCTCGCTACGAGCAGTACTTC. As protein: CASSPKRTLDSPRYEQYF.

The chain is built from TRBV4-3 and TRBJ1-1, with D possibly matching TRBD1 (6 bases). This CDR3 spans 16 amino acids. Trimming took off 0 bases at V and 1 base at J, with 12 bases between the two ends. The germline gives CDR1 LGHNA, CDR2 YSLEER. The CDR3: CASSQDPTGTNTEAFF. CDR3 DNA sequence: TGCGCCAGCAGCCAAGACCCTACAGGGACGAACACTGAAGCTTTCTTT.

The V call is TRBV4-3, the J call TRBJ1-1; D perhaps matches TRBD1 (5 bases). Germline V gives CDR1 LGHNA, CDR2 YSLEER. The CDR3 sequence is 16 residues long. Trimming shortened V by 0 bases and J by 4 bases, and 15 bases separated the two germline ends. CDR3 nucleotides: TGCGCCAGCAGCCAAGATCCCAGCAGGGCCGGCACTGAAGCTTTCTTT. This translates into CASSQDPSRAGTEAFF.

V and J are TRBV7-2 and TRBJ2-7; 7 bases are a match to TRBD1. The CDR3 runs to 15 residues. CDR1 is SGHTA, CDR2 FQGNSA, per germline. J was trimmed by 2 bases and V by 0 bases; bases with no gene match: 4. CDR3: CASSLAPGQTYEQYF. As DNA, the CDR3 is TGTGCCAGCAGCTTAGCCCCGGGACAGACCTACGAGCAGTACTTC.

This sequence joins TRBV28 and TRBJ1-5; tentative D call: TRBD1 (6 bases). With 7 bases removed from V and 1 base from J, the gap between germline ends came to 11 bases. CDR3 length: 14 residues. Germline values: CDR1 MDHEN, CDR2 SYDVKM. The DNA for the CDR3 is TGTGCCAGCAACAACAGGGAAAGCAATCAGCCCCAGCATTTT. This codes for CASNNRESNQPQHF.

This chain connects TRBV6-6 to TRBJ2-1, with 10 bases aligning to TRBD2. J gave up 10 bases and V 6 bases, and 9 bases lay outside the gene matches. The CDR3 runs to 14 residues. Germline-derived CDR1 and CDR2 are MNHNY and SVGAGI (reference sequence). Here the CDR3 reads CASSAGTSEREQFF. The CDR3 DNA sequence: TGTGCCAGCAGCGCCGGGACTAGCGAGCGCGAGCAGTTCTTC.

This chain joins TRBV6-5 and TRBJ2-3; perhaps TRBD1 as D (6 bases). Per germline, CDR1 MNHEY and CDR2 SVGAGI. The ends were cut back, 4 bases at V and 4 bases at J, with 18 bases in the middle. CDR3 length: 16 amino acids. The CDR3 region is CASSFIGSQGADTQYF. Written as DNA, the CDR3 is TGTGCCAGCAGTTTTATAGGGTCACAGGGAGCAGATACGCAGTATTTT.

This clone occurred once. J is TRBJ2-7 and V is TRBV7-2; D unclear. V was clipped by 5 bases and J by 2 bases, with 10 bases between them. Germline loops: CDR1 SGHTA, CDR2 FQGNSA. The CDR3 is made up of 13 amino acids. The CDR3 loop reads CASSTGNAYEQYF. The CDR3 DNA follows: TGTGCCAGCAGCACCGGTAATGCCTACGAGCAGTACTTC.

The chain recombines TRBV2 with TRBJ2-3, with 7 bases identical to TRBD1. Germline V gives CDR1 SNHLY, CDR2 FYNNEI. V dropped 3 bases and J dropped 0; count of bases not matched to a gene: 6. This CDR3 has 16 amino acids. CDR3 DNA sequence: TGTGCCAGCAGTGAGATACAGGGGACAAGCACAGATACGCAGTATTTT. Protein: CASSEIQGTSTDTQYF. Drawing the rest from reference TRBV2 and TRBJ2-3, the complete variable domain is EPEVTQTPSHQVTQMGQEVILRCVPISNHLYFYWYRQILGQKVEFLVSFYNNEISEKSEIFDDQFSVERPDGSNFTLKIRSTKLEDSAMYFCASSEIQGTSTDTQYFGPGTRLTVL.

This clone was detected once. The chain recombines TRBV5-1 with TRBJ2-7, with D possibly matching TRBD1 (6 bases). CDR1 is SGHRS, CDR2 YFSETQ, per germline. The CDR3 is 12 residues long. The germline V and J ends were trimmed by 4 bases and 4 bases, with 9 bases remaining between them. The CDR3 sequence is CASSKGQYEQYF. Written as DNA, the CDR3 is TGCGCCAGCAGCAAAGGACAGTACGAGCAGTACTTC.

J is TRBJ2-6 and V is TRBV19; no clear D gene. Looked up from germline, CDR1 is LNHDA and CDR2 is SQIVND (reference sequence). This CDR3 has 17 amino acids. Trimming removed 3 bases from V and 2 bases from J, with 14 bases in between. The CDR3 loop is CASSIIGVVTGANVLTF. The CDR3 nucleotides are TGTGCCAGTAGTATTATAGGAGTCGTTACTGGGGCCAACGTCCTGACTTTC.

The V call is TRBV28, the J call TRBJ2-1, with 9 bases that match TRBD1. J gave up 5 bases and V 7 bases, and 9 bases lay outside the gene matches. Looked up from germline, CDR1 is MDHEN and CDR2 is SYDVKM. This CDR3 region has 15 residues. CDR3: CASIQGQGYHNEQFF. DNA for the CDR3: TGTGCCAGCATACAGGGACAGGGATACCACAATGAGCAGTTCTTC.

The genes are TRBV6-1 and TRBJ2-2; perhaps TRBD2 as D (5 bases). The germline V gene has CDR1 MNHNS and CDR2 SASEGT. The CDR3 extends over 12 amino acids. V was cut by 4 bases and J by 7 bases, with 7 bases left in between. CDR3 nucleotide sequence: TGTGCCAGCAGTGCCGGGGTCGGGGAGCTGTTTTTT. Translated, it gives CASSAGVGELFF.

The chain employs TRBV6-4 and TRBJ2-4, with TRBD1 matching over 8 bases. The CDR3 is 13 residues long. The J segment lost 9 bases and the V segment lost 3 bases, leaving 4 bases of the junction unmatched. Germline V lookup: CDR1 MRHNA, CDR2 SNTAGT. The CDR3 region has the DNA TGTGCCAGCAGTGAAAGGACAGGGACCATTCAGTACTTC. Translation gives CASSERTGTIQYF.

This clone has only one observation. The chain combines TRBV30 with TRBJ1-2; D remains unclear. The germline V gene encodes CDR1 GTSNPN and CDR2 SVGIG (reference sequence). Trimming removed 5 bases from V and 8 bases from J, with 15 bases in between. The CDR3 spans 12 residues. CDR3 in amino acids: CAWVRAPGGYTF. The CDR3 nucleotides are TGTGCCTGGGTTAGGGCCCCGGGAGGCTACACCTTC.

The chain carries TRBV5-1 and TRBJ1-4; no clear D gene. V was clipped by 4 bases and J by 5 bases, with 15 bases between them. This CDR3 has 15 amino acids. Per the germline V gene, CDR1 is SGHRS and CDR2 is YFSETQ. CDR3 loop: CASSPHGVSNEKLFF. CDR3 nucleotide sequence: TGCGCCAGCAGCCCCCACGGGGTGTCGAATGAAAAACTGTTTTTT.

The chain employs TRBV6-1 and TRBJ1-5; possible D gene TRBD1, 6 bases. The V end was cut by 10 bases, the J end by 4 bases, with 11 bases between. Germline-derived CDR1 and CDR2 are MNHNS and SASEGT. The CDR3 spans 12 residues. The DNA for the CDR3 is TGTGCCACCCGAAGGGGGAATCAGCCCCAGCATTTT. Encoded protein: CATRRGNQPQHF.

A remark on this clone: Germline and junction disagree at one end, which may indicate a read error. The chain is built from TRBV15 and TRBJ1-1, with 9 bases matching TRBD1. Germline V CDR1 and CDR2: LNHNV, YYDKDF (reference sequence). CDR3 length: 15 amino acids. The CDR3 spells CATRRGRTGEAEAFF. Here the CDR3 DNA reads TGTGCCACCAGAAGAGGCCGGACAGGGGAGGCTGAAGCTTTCTTT. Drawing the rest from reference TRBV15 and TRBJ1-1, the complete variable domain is DAMVIQNPRYQVTQFGKPVTLSCSQTLNHNVMYWYQQKSSQAPKLLFHYYDKDFNNEADTPDNFQSRRPNTSFCFLDIRSPGLGDTAMYLCATRRGRTGEAEAFFGQGTRLTVV.

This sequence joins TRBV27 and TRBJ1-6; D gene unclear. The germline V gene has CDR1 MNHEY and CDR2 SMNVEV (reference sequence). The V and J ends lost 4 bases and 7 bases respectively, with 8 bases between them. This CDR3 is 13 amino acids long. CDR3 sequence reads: CASSSPRNSPLHF. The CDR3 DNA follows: TGTGCCAGCAGTTCACCCAGGAATTCACCCCTCCACTTT.